The 28 T cell receptor beta chains below were found in one sample sequenced in a study of breast tumors, draining lymph nodes, adjacent tissues. Samples came from axillary lymph nodes draining the breast cancer. TCRdb itself ran the multiplex PCR reads through MiXCR, one entry per CDR3 protein. The repertoire has tens of thousands of distinct CDR3 sequences, approximately 19% of them found once; the top ten carry over 2%. The material sequenced was axillary lymph node tissue. The receptors originated from a female donor with breast cancer. Some clones in this sample may be carry-over from other donors' samples.

This clonotype was picked up many times. The rearrangement uses TRBV11-2 and TRBJ2-7; D is uncertain. There are 15 residues in the CDR3. Between the trimmed V and J ends, which lost 3 bases and 2 bases, there was a span of 14 bases. Germline loops: CDR1 SGHAT, CDR2 FQNNGV. The CDR3 nucleotides are TGTGCCAGCAGCTTCGCGGCGGCACCAACCTACGAGCAGTACTTC. This translates into CASSFAAAPTYEQYF.

This clonotype was seen many times. This rearrangement joins TRBV7-9 to TRBJ1-2; no clear D gene. Germline values: CDR1 SEHNR, CDR2 FQNEAQ (reference sequence). CDR3 length equals 14 residues. Between the trimmed V and J ends, which lost 1 base and 4 bases, there was a span of 10 bases. CDR3: CASSLVHETYGYTF. CDR3 sequence (DNA): TGTGCCAGCAGCTTAGTTCACGAAACCTATGGCTACACCTTC. Combining the CDR3 with reference TRBV7-9 and TRBJ1-2 gives the whole variable domain DTGVSQNPRHKITKRGQNVTFRCDPISEHNRLYWYRQTLGQGPEFLTYFQNEAQLEKSRLLSDRFSAERPKGSFSTLEIQRTEQGDSAMYLCASSLVHETYGYTFGSGTRLTVV.

This clonotype was found many times. The chain combines TRBV19 with TRBJ1-2; perhaps TRBD1 as D (5 bases). V lost 4 bases and J 0 bases, leaving 9 bases between the germline ends. From germline, CDR1 is LNHDA and CDR2 SQIVND (reference sequence). The CDR3 runs to 14 residues. Here the CDR3 DNA reads TGTGCCAGTAGTAGGGACCGAGCTAACTATGGCTACACCTTC. Residues: CASSRDRANYGYTF.

Turning to this clonotype: A much more abundant neighbour one base away suggests this may be a read error. The chain uses TRBV9 and TRBJ2-6; D possibly uses TRBD1 or TRBD2 (5 bases each). The CDR3 loop spans 15 amino acids. Trimming left V 6 bases short and J 1 base short, with 11 bases between. Germline loops: CDR1 SGDLS, CDR2 YYNGEE. CDR3 residues: CASIPWGSGANVLTF. In DNA form, the CDR3 reads TGTGCCAGCATCCCTTGGGGGTCTGGGGCCAACGTCCTGACTTTC.

This clonotype was counted only a few times. V is TRBV11-3 and J is TRBJ2-2, with D unresolved. Germline V gene sequence: CDR1 SGHNT, CDR2 YENEEA. CDR3 length equals 17 residues. The V end lost 4 bases, the J end lost 5 bases, and 20 bases lay between the germline ends. CDR3: CASSSGVGGLGTGELFF. For the CDR3, the DNA is TGTGCCAGCAGCTCTGGCGTGGGCGGCCTGGGAACCGGGGAGCTGTTTTTT.

This clonotype appeared many times. The genes are TRBV6-1 and TRBJ1-5; D gene ambiguous. Germline V CDR1 and CDR2: MNHNS, SASEGT. The CDR3 totals 14 residues. Trimming shortened V by 5 bases and J by 0 bases, and 8 bases separated the two germline ends. For the CDR3, the DNA is TGTGCCAGCAGTTCACAAGTTAGCAATCAGCCCCAGCATTTT. Residues: CASSSQVSNQPQHF.

V gene TRBV27 combines with J gene TRBJ2-1; D gene uncertain. This CDR3 has 13 amino acids. Trimming took 3 bases from V and 10 from J, leaving 13 bases between them. Per the germline V gene, CDR1 is MNHEY and CDR2 is SMNVEV (reference sequence). CDR3 bases: TGTGCCAGCAGTTTTGGCCGGCGGCGCGAGCAGTTCTTC. It codes for CASSFGRRREQFF.

The V gene is TRBV7-8, the J gene TRBJ2-7; perhaps TRBD2 as D (5 bases). Looked up from germline, CDR1 is SGHVS and CDR2 is FQNEAQ. There are 15 residues in the CDR3. V was clipped by 4 bases and J by 2 bases, with 15 bases between them. As DNA, the CDR3 is TGTGCCAGCAGCTCACTAGTGCTTAGCGCCTACGAGCAGTACTTC. Translating it yields CASSSLVLSAYEQYF.

This clonotype was observed many times. This chain uses TRBV20-1 with TRBJ2-5; TRBD2 aligns across 10 bases. Germline V gives CDR1 DFQATT, CDR2 SNEGSKA (reference sequence). The junction had 9 bases not matched to a gene; V was cut back by 0 bases and J by 5 bases. The CDR3 totals 16 residues. As DNA, the CDR3 is TGCAGTGCTAGAGATCATCTAGCGGGAGTTTATGAGACCCAGTACTTC. It translates to CSARDHLAGVYETQYF.

This clonotype has ten or more counts. The CDR3 spells CAISTAGGPMRNEQFF. The CDR3 DNA reads as TGTGCCATCAGTACAGCGGGAGGGCCAATGAGAAATGAGCAGTTCTTC. The J gene is TRBJ2-1, the V gene TRBV10-3; 10 bases align to TRBD2. This CDR3 spans 16 amino acids. Per the germline V gene, CDR1 is ENHRY and CDR2 is SYGVKD. V gave up 5 bases and J gave up 7 bases; unmatched junction bases: 11.

The sample holds many counts of this clonotype. The chain uses TRBV4-2 and TRBJ2-7; TRBD1 aligns across 10 bases. With V trimmed by 0 bases and J by 5 bases, 4 bases remained unmatched. Germline V lookup: CDR1 LGHNA, CDR2 YNFKEQ. CDR3 size: 15 residues. DNA for the CDR3: TGTGCCAGCAGCCAAGAGACGACAGGGGGCAACGAGCAGTACTTC. Residues: CASSQETTGGNEQYF.

The DNA for the CDR3 is TGTGCCAGCAGTTCCCGTCGGCGGCAGCGTGGGGATACGCAGTATTTT. Translation gives CASSSRRRQRGDTQYF. The gene calls are TRBV28 and TRBJ2-3; D remains ambiguous. Trimming left V 4 bases short and J 6 bases short, with 20 bases between. This CDR3 contains 16 residues. Germline loops: CDR1 MDHEN, CDR2 SYDVKM.

This clonotype was detected ten times or more. The genes are TRBV6-5 and TRBJ1-2; TRBD1 matches at 7 bases. Trimming removed 5 bases from V and 3 bases from J; junction bases left unmatched: 9. From germline, CDR1 is MNHEY and CDR2 SVGAGI. The CDR3 is 15 amino acids. CDR3 nucleotides: TGTGCCAGCAGTACCTGGACAGGAAAAGACTATGGCTACACCTTC. Amino acids: CASSTWTGKDYGYTF.

This clonotype has at least ten counts. This chain uses TRBV7-2 with TRBJ2-3; 8 bases match TRBD2. The V and J ends lost 2 bases and 3 bases, in that order; junction bases with no gene match: 10. The CDR3 is 17 amino acids. Germline assignment: CDR1 SGHTA and CDR2 FQGNSA. CDR3 protein: CASSLNVRGLVTDTQYF. The CDR3 coding sequence is TGTGCCAGCAGCTTAAACGTGCGGGGACTAGTGACAGATACGCAGTATTTT.

With regard to this clonotype: A much larger clone is a single base away; this may be a read error. This chain joins TRBV6-6 and TRBJ2-7, with 9 bases matching TRBD1. Per germline, CDR1 MNHNY and CDR2 SVGAGI (reference sequence). CDR3 size: 14 residues. The CDR3, as DNA: TGTGCCAGCAGAGGACAGGGGCAGAGCTACGAGCCGTACTTC. Protein: CASRGQGQSYEPYF.

This clonotype was seen many times. The V and J genes are TRBV14 and TRBJ2-1; possibly TRBD1 for D (7 bases). Between the trimmed V and J ends, which lost 1 base and 8 bases, there was a span of 18 bases. There are 16 residues in the CDR3. Germline V gene data show CDR1 as SGHDN and CDR2 as FVKESK. In DNA form, the CDR3 reads TGTGCCAGCAGCCAAGTCGCGGGACAGTCCTTCGATGAGCAGTTCTTC. Amino acids: CASSQVAGQSFDEQFF.

The sample holds many counts of this clonotype. V usage is TRBV4-2 and J usage is TRBJ2-5, with a tentative D call TRBD1 (5 bases). The CDR3 contains 15 residues. Germline CDR1 is LGHNA and CDR2 is YNFKEQ. V lost 0 bases, J lost 1 base, and 9 bases lay in between. The CDR3 DNA sequence: TGTGCCAGCAGCCAAGATGGAACAGGCCAAGAGACCCAGTACTTC. It encodes CASSQDGTGQETQYF.

The chain has TRBV28 and TRBJ2-7; 12 nucleotides agree with TRBD1. V trimming: 3 bases; J trimming: 2 bases; junction bases outside the gene matches: 17. CDR3 length equals 20 residues. The germline V gene has CDR1 MDHEN and CDR2 SYDVKM. In nucleotides, the CDR3 is TGTGCCAGCAGTTTGGACCTATCGGGACAGGGGGCCCGGAACGCCTACGAGCAGTACTTC. Amino acids: CASSLDLSGQGARNAYEQYF.

A word on this clonotype: Being one base from a much bigger clone, this may be a read error. The rearrangement links TRBV6-1 to TRBJ1-2; TRBD1 matches 9 bases. The germline gives CDR1 MNHNS, CDR2 SASEGT. This CDR3 region has 15 residues. CDR3 amino acids: CASSGGGQGVYGYAF. CDR3 nucleotide sequence: TGTGCCAGCAGTGGGGGGGGACAGGGAGTCTATGGCTACGCCTTC.

Note on this clonotype: A junction boundary mismatches the germline segment, possibly from a read error. V and J are TRBV4-3 and TRBJ2-2, with TRBD2 identical over 13 bases. Germline V gene sequence: CDR1 LGHNA, CDR2 YSLEER. The CDR3 length is 18 residues. The DNA of the CDR3 is TGCGACAGCAGCCAGGCCACTAGCGGGAGGGTTAATACCGGGGAGCTGTTTTTT. Translating gives CDSSQATSGRVNTGELFF.

This clonotype showed up many times. V is TRBV29-1 and J is TRBJ2-1; 8 nucleotides match TRBD2. After removal of 3 bases from V and 5 bases from J, the junction contained 9 bases not matched to a gene. This CDR3 comprises 15 residues. CDR1 and CDR2 from the germline V gene are SQVTM and ANQGSEA. CDR3: CSVEKPGTRDNEQFF. The CDR3 DNA sequence: TGCAGCGTTGAGAAGCCCGGGACTAGGGACAATGAGCAGTTCTTC.

This clonotype was observed many times. This sequence joins TRBV19 and TRBJ2-2, with 8 bases identical to TRBD2. The germline CDR1 and CDR2 sequences are LNHDA and SQIVND (reference sequence). Losses at the gene ends were 7 bases for V and 4 bases for J; bases not matched to a gene: 11. The CDR3 contains 16 residues. The CDR3 sequence: CASTVAGRQGTGELFF. The CDR3 DNA follows: TGTGCCAGTACGGTAGCGGGACGCCAGGGCACCGGGGAGCTGTTTTTT.

This clonotype was picked up many times. The gene calls are TRBV29-1 and TRBJ2-3; 7 bases map to TRBD1. The germline V gene encodes CDR1 SQVTM and CDR2 ANQGSEA. V shed 6 bases and J 3 bases; nucleotides not matched to a gene: 3. The CDR3 spans 12 residues. CDR3 DNA: TGCAGCGTGGGCAGGGGGACAGATACGCAGTATTTT. It is translated as CSVGRGTDTQYF.

This clonotype was seen at least ten times. The V gene is TRBV15, the J gene TRBJ2-7; D is perhaps TRBD2 (6 bases). The germline gives CDR1 LNHNV, CDR2 YYDKDF (reference sequence). Trimming took off 0 bases at V and 7 bases at J, with 25 bases between the two ends. CDR3 length: 18 residues. The CDR3 region has the DNA TGTGCCACCAGCAGAGATCTAATCCGGGGACTGGGACCTACGGAGCAGTACTTC. Its protein is CATSRDLIRGLGPTEQYF.

This clonotype was picked up many times. The V gene is TRBV3-1, the J gene TRBJ2-7, with TRBD2 matching 9 bases. Germline CDR1 reads LGHDT; CDR2 reads YNNKEL (reference sequence). The CDR3 runs to 13 residues. Trimming removed 4 bases from V and 3 bases from J; junction bases left unmatched: 1. The CDR3 region has the DNA TGTGCCAGCAGCCTAGCGGGAGTCTACGAGCAGTACTTC. This gives the protein CASSLAGVYEQYF.

There are many counts of this clonotype. V is TRBV5-1 and J is TRBJ2-7, with D possibly being TRBD1 or TRBD2 (7 bases each). V was pared by 5 bases and J by 3 bases, with 27 bases between. The germline CDR1 and CDR2 sequences are SGHRS and YFSETQ. This CDR3 contains 18 residues. In DNA, the CDR3 is TGCGCCAGCAGGTCAGGGCCAGGGGGTCTAGCGGTATGCTACGAGCAGTACTTC. This gives the protein CASRSGPGGLAVCYEQYF. The variable domain in full, completed from reference TRBV5-1 and TRBJ2-7, reads KAGVTQTPRYLIKTRGQQVTLSCSPISGHRSVSWYQQTPGQGLQFLFEYFSETQRNKGNFPGRFSGRQFSNSRSEMNVSTLELGDSALYLCASRSGPGGLAVCYEQYFGPGTRLTVT.

The gene calls are TRBV11-3 and TRBJ2-2; no clear D gene. Trimming removed 1 base at V and 5 bases at J, with 17 bases between. The length of the CDR3 is 17 residues. Germline CDR1 SGHNT, CDR2 YENEEA. The CDR3 protein is CASSLGLPAPQTGELFF. Written as DNA, the CDR3 is TGTGCCAGCAGCTTAGGGTTACCCGCGCCGCAGACCGGGGAGCTGTTTTTT.

To note about this clonotype: This may arise from a read error, as a much more abundant clone is one base away. V is TRBV20-1 and J is TRBJ2-3; 9 bases are a match to TRBD2. Germline assignment: CDR1 DFQATT and CDR2 SNEGSKA (reference sequence). This CDR3 comprises 15 residues. The CDR3: CSARIPGTSIDTQYF. DNA for the CDR3: TGCAGTGCTAGAATACCCGGGACTAGCATAGATACGCAGTATTTT.